The text below deals with one TCR beta chain. Its binding antigen is unknown. Base qualities are not provided; no much larger clone lies one nucleotide away. This sample was taken from a study of control samples from healthy donors and cancer patients (dated by TCRdb to 2020 to 2021). V is cut back by 3 bases and J by 1 base, with 5 bases in the junction unmatched. There are 17 amino acids in the CDR3, from cysteine to phenylalanine inclusive. The retained sequence is limited to the CDR3, 51 bases, with the frame set at the first base. From the germline V gene, CDR1 is SGDLS and CDR2 is YYNGEE. Library construction relied on the immunoSEQ multiplex PCR assay. The table comes from immuneACCESS by way of TCRdb, which keeps in-frame sequences with V and J called. Part of the clones is missing from these tables; in studies checked, under half for an unresolved V gene and the rest for unknown reasons. This sample is represented by tens of thousands of clones; over 75% of them were singletons. The top ten hold roughly 6.7% of the sample.

What was sequenced was blood. The clonotype comes from a man aged 45-60 years in good health. The chain links TRBV9 with TRBJ2-5; 14 central nucleotides agree with TRBD2. The CDR3 is CASSAGLAGAFQETQYF. The DNA sequence is as follows: TGTGCCAGCAGCGCGGGACTAGCGGGGGCCTTCCAAGAGACCCAGTACTTC.